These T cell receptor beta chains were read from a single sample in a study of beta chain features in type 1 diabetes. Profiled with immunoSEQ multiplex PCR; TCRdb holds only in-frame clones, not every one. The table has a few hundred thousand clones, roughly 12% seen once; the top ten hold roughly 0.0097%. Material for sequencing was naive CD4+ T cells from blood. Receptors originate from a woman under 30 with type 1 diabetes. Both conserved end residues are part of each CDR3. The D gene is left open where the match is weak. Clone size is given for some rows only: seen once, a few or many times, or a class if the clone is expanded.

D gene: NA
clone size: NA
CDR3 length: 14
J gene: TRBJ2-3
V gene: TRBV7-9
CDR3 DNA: TGTGCCAGCAGCCGCGGGCCCGGCACAGATACGCAGTATTTT
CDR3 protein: CASSRGPGTDTQYF

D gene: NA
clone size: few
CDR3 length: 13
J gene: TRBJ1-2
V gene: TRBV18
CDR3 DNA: TGTGCCAGCTCACCATACAGGGTTGATGGCTACACCTTC
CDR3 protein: CASSPYRVDGYTF

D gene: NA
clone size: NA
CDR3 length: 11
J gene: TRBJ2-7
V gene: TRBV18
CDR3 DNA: TGTGCCAGCTCACAGGGGGACGAGCAGTACTTC
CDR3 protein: CASSQGDEQYF

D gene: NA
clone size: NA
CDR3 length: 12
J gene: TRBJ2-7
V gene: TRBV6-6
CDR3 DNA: TGTGCCAGCAGAGACATGCCCTACGAGCAGTACTTC
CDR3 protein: CASRDMPYEQYF

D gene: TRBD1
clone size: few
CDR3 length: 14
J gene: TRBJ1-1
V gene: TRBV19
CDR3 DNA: TGTGCCAGTAGTGTCGGGACAGGGTTTGCTGAAGCTTTCTTT
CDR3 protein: CASSVGTGFAEAFF

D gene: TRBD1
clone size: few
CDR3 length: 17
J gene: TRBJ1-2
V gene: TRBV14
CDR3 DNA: TGTGCCAGCAGCCACCTGGGCCGGCAGGGGGATGACTATGGCTACACCTTC
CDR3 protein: CASSHLGRQGDDYGYTF

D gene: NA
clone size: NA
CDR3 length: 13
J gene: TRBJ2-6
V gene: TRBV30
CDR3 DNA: TGTGCCTGGAGTGTACGAGGGACAAACGTCCTGACTTTC
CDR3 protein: CAWSVRGTNVLTF

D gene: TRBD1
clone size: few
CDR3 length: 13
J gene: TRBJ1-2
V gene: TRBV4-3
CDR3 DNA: TGCGCCAGCAGCTGGGGACAGAACTATGGCTACACCTTC
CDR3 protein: CASSWGQNYGYTF

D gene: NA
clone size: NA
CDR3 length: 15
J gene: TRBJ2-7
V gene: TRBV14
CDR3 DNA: TGTGCCAGCAGCCAGCTTCTAGCGCCAACCTACGAGCAGTACTTC
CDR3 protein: CASSQLLAPTYEQYF

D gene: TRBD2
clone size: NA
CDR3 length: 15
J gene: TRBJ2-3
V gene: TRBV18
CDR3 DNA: TGTGCCAGCTCGCGACTAGCGGGAGGGCCCGATACGCAGTATTTT
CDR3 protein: CASSRLAGGPDTQYF

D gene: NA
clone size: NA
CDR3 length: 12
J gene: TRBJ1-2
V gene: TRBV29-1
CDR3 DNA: TGCGTCGCCGAAGGGGCCCCCTATGGCTACACCTTC
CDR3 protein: CVAEGAPYGYTF

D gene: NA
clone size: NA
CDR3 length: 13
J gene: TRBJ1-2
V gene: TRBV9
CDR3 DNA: TGTGCCAGCAGCGTAGTAGAGGGCGGGGGCTACACCTTC
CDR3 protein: CASSVVEGGGYTF

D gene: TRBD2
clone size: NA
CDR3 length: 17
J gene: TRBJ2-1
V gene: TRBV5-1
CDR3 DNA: TGCGCCAGCAGCTACCATGTTGGCCTAGCGGGAGATTATGAGCAGTTCTTC
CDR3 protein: CASSYHVGLAGDYEQFF

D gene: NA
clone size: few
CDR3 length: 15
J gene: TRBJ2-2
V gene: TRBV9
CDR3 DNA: TGTGCCAGCAGCGTAGGTGGAGGGACGGTCGGGGAGCTGTTTTTT
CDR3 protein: CASSVGGGTVGELFF

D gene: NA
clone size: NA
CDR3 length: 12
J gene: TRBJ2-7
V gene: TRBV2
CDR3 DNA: TGTGCCAGCAGTCCCCAGACCTACGAGCAGTACTTC
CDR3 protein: CASSPQTYEQYF

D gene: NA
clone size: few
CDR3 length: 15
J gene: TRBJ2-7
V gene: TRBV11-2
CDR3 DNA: TGTGCCAGCAGGGGAGGTCAGGGTTCAGTCGGCGAGCAGTACTTC
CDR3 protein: CASRGGQGSVGEQYF

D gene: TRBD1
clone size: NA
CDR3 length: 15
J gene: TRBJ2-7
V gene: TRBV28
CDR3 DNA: TGTGCCACCCTAAAACGGACAGGGGGGAGTTACGAGCAGTACTTC
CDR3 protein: CATLKRTGGSYEQYF

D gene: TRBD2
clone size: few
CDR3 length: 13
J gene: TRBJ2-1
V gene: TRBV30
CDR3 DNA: TGTGCCAGGCAGCGGGAGGATTACAATGAGCAGTTCTTC
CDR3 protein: CARQREDYNEQFF

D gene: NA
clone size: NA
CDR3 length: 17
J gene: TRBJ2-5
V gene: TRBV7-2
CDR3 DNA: TGTGCCAGCAGCTTAGGGTCAGCGATCCCCGTCCAAGAGACCCAGTACTTC
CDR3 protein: CASSLGSAIPVQETQYF

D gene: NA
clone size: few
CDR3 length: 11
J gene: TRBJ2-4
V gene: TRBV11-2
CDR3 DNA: TGTGCCAGCAGCTTAGGAGGGGAGGAGTACTTC
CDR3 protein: CASSLGGEEYF

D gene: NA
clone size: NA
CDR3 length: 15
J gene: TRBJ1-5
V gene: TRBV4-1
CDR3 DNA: TGCGCCAGCAGCCAAGCTACAGGTCGGGATCAGCCCCAGCATTTT
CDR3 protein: CASSQATGRDQPQHF

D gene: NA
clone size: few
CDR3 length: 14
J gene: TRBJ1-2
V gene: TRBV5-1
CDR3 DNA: TGCGCCAGCAGCATCGGGGACACAAACTATGGCTACACCTTC
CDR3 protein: CASSIGDTNYGYTF

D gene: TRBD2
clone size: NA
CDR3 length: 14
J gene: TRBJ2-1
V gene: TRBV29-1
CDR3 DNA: TGCAGCGTCGAAGCGGGAGGGCCCTACAATGAGCAGTTCTTC
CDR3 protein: CSVEAGGPYNEQFF

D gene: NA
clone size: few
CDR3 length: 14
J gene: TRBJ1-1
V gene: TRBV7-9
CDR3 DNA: TGTGCCAGCAGCCCGGACAGACTGAACACTGAAGCTTTCTTT
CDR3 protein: CASSPDRLNTEAFF

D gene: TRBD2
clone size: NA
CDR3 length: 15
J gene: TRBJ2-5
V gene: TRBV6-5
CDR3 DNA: TGTGCCAGCAGACCCGGACTAGCGGGGAGGGAGACCCAGTACTTC
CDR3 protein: CASRPGLAGRETQYF

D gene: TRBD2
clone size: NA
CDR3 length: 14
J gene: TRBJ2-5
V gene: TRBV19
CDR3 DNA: TGTGCCAGTTCTGGACTAGCGGGTGTGGAGACCCAGTACTTC
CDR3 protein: CASSGLAGVETQYF

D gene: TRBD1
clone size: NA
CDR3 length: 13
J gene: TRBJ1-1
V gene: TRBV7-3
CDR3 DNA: TGTGCCAGCAGCAGTAGGGGGCTCACTGAAGCTTTCTTT
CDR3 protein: CASSSRGLTEAFF

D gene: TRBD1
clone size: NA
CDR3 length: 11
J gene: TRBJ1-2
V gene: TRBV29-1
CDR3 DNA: TGCAGCGTGGGGACAGGCGGCGGCTACACCTTC
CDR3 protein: CSVGTGGGYTF

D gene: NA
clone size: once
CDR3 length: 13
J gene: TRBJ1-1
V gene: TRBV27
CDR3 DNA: TGTGCCAGCAGTTTTCGGGGAGCCACTGAAGCTTTCTTT
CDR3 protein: CASSFRGATEAFF

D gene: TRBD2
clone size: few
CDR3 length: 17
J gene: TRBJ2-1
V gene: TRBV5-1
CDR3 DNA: TGCGCCAGCAGCTTGGGGGTGACTAGCGGGAGTGTCCATGAGCAGTTCTTC
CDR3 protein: CASSLGVTSGSVHEQFF

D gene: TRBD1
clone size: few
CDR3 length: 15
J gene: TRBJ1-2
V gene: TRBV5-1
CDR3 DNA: TGCGCCAGCAGCTTGGGGACAGGTTCGGGCTATGGCTACACCTTC
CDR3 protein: CASSLGTGSGYGYTF

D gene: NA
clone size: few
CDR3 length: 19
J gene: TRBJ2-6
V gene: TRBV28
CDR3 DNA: TGTGCCAGCAGGGAGGGGTTTCGGAGCCCCCTCTCTGGGGCCAACGTCCTGACTTTC
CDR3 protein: CASREGFRSPLSGANVLTF